Listed here are 25 T cell receptor beta chains from one sample, sequenced in a study of response to subunit inactivated influenza vaccine. Each CDR3 protein is one row after TCRdb ran MiXCR on the RT-PCR reads. The sample lists about 540,000 distinct CDR3 sequences; under 30% were seen once. These data were likewise used in another study, on T cells expressing NK-cell markers. This second study notes: Making the TCR beta cDNA relied on 5'RACE template switching with UMIs.

The specimen was CD4+ T cells sorted from PBMCs, collected 11 to 12 days after vaccination. These receptors all come from a man over 45 who received an inactivated influenza vaccine.

V gene TRBV12-3 or TRBV12-4 combines with J gene TRBJ1-1, with a tentative D call TRBD1 (6 bases). Trimming pared 7 bases from V and 5 bases from J, leaving 14 bases between. This CDR3 spans 13 amino acids. The CDR3 loop reads CASTQGYGTEAFF. In nucleotides, the CDR3 is TGTGCCAGCACACAGGGTTATGGGACTGAAGCTTTCTTT.

The chain carries TRBV6-1 and TRBJ2-2, with D perhaps being TRBD1 or TRBD2 (7 bases each). The V end was cut by 6 bases, the J end by 5 bases, with 19 bases between. The CDR3 runs to 16 residues. CDR1 is MNHNS, CDR2 SASEGT, per germline. This CDR3 is CASSLGGGGSTGELFF. The DNA for the CDR3 is TGTGCCAGCAGCCTGGGGGGAGGGGGCAGTACCGGGGAGCTGTTTTTT.

This clonotype has just a few counts. This chain connects TRBV12-3 or TRBV12-4 to TRBJ1-1, with D perhaps TRBD1 (6 bases). V was shortened by 7 bases and J by 2 bases, with 11 bases between the two germline ends. This CDR3 has 13 amino acids. The CDR3 region has the DNA TGTGCCAGCACCAACAGGGTTAACACTGAAGCTTTCTTT. Translation gives CASTNRVNTEAFF.

In its sample, this clonotype was seen a few times. V usage is TRBV2 and J usage is TRBJ2-3; 16 positions agree with TRBD2. The V segment lost 4 bases and the J segment 6 bases; nucleotides outside the gene matches: 16. CDR3 length equals 20 residues. Germline values: CDR1 SNHLY, CDR2 FYNNEI. CDR3 bases: TGTGCCAGCAGTGCCCCGGGACAGGGGACTAGCGGGAGGGAACGGGATACGCAGTATTTT. Translated, it gives CASSAPGQGTSGRERDTQYF. Full variable domain (outside the CDR3, taken from reference TRBV2 and TRBJ2-3): EPEVTQTPSHQVTQMGQEVILRCVPISNHLYFYWYRQILGQKVEFLVSFYNNEISEKSEIFDDQFSVERPDGSNFTLKIRSTKLEDSAMYFCASSAPGQGTSGRERDTQYFGPGTRLTVL.

The chain is built from TRBV5-4 and TRBJ2-1, with D unclear. Deletions cut 0 bases from V and 9 bases from J, with 4 bases between. This CDR3 contains 11 residues. Germline V lookup: CDR1 SGHNT, CDR2 YYREEE (reference sequence). CDR3: CASSLELEQFF. In DNA, the CDR3 is TGTGCCAGCAGCTTGGAGCTTGAGCAGTTCTTC.

This chain joins TRBV29-1 and TRBJ2-3, with 15 bases fitting TRBD2. The V segment lost 6 bases and the J segment 6 bases; nucleotides outside the gene matches: 7. The CDR3 spans 15 residues. Per the germline V gene, CDR1 is SQVTM and CDR2 is ANQGSEA. DNA of the CDR3: TGCAGCGTGCTTGGACTAGCGGGGGGGCGTGATACGCAGTATTTT. Translating gives CSVLGLAGGRDTQYF.

The chain is built from TRBV7-9 and TRBJ1-6; D perhaps matches TRBD1 (5 bases). The CDR3 loop spans 16 amino acids. Germline lookup yields CDR1 SEHNR and CDR2 FQNEAQ (reference sequence). Trimming took off 3 bases at V and 8 bases at J, with 17 bases between the two ends. The CDR3 reads CASSFRGDPAYSPLHF. CDR3 bases: TGTGCCAGCAGCTTTAGGGGCGACCCGGCTTATTCACCCCTCCACTTT.

This sequence joins TRBV5-1 and TRBJ1-6; D remains unclear. V lost 4 bases and J 9 bases, leaving 14 bases between the germline ends. The length of the CDR3 is 14 residues. The germline V gene encodes CDR1 SGHRS and CDR2 YFSETQ. The CDR3 bases are TGCGCCAGCAGCCTACAAGGGAAGGGTTCACCCCTCCACTTT. Amino acids: CASSLQGKGSPLHF.

This clonotype was found once. The rearrangement uses TRBV7-2 and TRBJ2-3; TRBD2 matches 9 bases. V gave up 5 bases and J gave up 0 bases; unmatched junction bases: 9. The V gene's germline CDR1 is SGHTA and CDR2 FQGNSA. The CDR3 spans 17 residues. The CDR3 reads CASSPRSSGVSTDTQYF. The CDR3 region has the DNA TGTGCCAGCAGCCCAAGGTCTAGCGGGGTCAGCACAGATACGCAGTATTTT.

The V and J genes are TRBV10-3 and TRBJ1-5, with D possibly TRBD1 on 5 matching bases. The germline V and J ends were trimmed by 3 bases and 3 bases, with 12 bases remaining between them. CDR3 size: 15 residues. Germline CDR1 is ENHRY and CDR2 is SYGVKD. CDR3 nucleotide sequence: TGTGCCATCAGTGACTGGGGGAACCTCAATCAGCCCCAGCATTTT. Protein sequence: CAISDWGNLNQPQHF.

This clonotype was counted between two and nine times. The chain joins TRBV12-3 or TRBV12-4 to TRBJ2-7; D is unresolved. CDR3 length: 13 amino acids. Trimming removed 3 bases from V and 1 base from J, with 7 bases in between. CDR3 protein: CASSFTASYEQYF. DNA for the CDR3: TGTGCCAGCAGTTTCACAGCGTCCTACGAGCAGTACTTC.

A few counts support this clonotype. The rearrangement links TRBV24-1 to TRBJ2-7; TRBD1 matches 7 bases. After removal of 7 bases from V and 5 bases from J, the junction contained 7 bases not matched to a gene. Per the germline V gene, CDR1 is KGHDR and CDR2 is SFDVKD. CDR3 length: 13 amino acids. The CDR3 reads CATSDGQADEQYF. CDR3 bases: TGTGCCACCAGCGATGGACAGGCGGACGAGCAGTACTTC.

The genes are TRBV2 and TRBJ2-7, with 10 positions matching TRBD2. The CDR3 spans 18 residues. The ends lost 0 bases at V and 3 bases at J; junction bases unmatched: 11. Germline V gives CDR1 SNHLY, CDR2 FYNNEI. DNA for the CDR3: TGTGCCAGCAGTGAAGCGGGACGGAGGACTAGCGGAAACTACGAGCAGTACTTC. This sequence encodes CASSEAGRRTSGNYEQYF.

This clonotype was seen once. V is TRBV5-1 and J is TRBJ2-5; maybe TRBD1 (5 bases). CDR3 length: 14 amino acids. The V gene's germline CDR1 is SGHRS and CDR2 YFSETQ. The germline V and J ends were trimmed by 3 bases and 5 bases, with 14 bases remaining between them. For the CDR3, the DNA is TGCGCCAGCAGCTGGGGAAGGGGTCGGGAGACCCAGTACTTC. Encoded protein: CASSWGRGRETQYF.

This clonotype was seen more than once but under ten times. The chain carries TRBV7-9 and TRBJ2-2; no firm D call. This CDR3 contains 11 residues. Germline CDR1 reads SEHNR; CDR2 reads FQNEAQ (reference sequence). V was clipped by 5 bases and J by 7 bases, with 5 bases between them. CDR3 sequence: CASSAGGELFF. In DNA, the CDR3 is TGTGCCAGCAGCGCCGGCGGGGAGCTGTTTTTT.

This clonotype appeared many times. V gene TRBV27 combines with J gene TRBJ2-2, with 8 positions matching TRBD2. Looked up from germline, CDR1 is MNHEY and CDR2 is SMNVEV (reference sequence). This CDR3 has 15 amino acids. The V and J ends lost 5 bases and 7 bases, in that order; junction bases with no gene match: 9. CDR3 nucleotides: TGTGCCAGCAGTCAGGGACTAGGCACGGTCGGGGAGCTGTTTTTT. It translates to CASSQGLGTVGELFF.

There are a few counts of this clonotype. J is TRBJ2-3 and V is TRBV5-1; 11 bases match TRBD2. The CDR3 covers 14 residues. The V gene end was trimmed by 5 bases and the J gene end by 2 bases; junction bases not matched to a gene: 1. Germline V gene data show CDR1 as SGHRS and CDR2 as YFSETQ. The CDR3 spells CASRLAGATDTQYF. DNA for the CDR3: TGCGCCAGCAGACTAGCGGGGGCCACAGATACGCAGTATTTT.

The gene calls are TRBV18 and TRBJ2-1; weak D call: TRBD1 (6 bases). Trimming shortened V by 4 bases and J by 4 bases, and 17 bases separated the two germline ends. Germline CDR1 is KGHSH and CDR2 is LQKENI. The CDR3 extends over 16 amino acids. CDR3 DNA: TGTGCCAGCTCACAACTCAGGGGAAGTGCATACAATGAGCAGTTCTTC. Its protein is CASSQLRGSAYNEQFF.

The V gene is TRBV29-1, the J gene TRBJ2-1; 11 bases match TRBD2. This CDR3 has 13 amino acids. Germline V gene sequence: CDR1 SQVTM, CDR2 ANQGSEA. J was trimmed by 5 bases and V by 8 bases; bases with no gene match: 5. CDR3 residues: CSSSSGGDNEQFF. CDR3 DNA sequence: TGCAGCTCTAGTAGCGGGGGGGACAATGAGCAGTTCTTC.

The table lists this clonotype with many counts. The genes are TRBV7-9 and TRBJ2-5; perhaps TRBD1 as D (6 bases). Looked up from germline, CDR1 is SEHNR and CDR2 is FQNEAQ (reference sequence). This CDR3 spans 13 amino acids. Trimming took 6 bases from V and 0 from J, leaving 8 bases between them. CDR3 amino acids: CASRRTDQETQYF. For the CDR3, the DNA is TGTGCCAGCAGGCGGACAGACCAAGAGACCCAGTACTTC.

This chain links TRBV7-9 with TRBJ1-1; possibly TRBD1 for D (5 bases). Trimming pared 5 bases from V and 1 base from J, leaving 17 bases between. The V gene's germline CDR1 is SEHNR and CDR2 FQNEAQ (reference sequence). CDR3 size: 16 residues. The CDR3 reads CASSRGVGGSNTEAFF. The CDR3 bases are TGTGCCAGCAGCCGGGGGGTAGGCGGCTCGAACACTGAAGCTTTCTTT.

This clonotype appeared a few times. V is TRBV10-3 and J is TRBJ1-3; 7 positions agree with TRBD1. CDR3 size: 14 residues. Unmatched junction bases numbered 7, after V lost 4 bases and J lost 7 bases. The germline V gene has CDR1 ENHRY and CDR2 SYGVKD. In nucleotides, the CDR3 is TGTGCCATCAGTGGACAGGGAACGGGGAACACCATATATTTT. Protein sequence: CAISGQGTGNTIYF.

The V call is TRBV20-1, the J call TRBJ2-5; 8 bases match TRBD2. V was pared by 5 bases and J by 6 bases, with 14 bases of the junction left unmatched. This CDR3 has 15 amino acids. The germline V gene encodes CDR1 DFQATT and CDR2 SNEGSKA (reference sequence). The DNA for the CDR3 is TGCAGTGCTCTCGAGCCATTAACGGGAGGGCAGACCCAGTACTTC. It translates to CSALEPLTGGQTQYF.

The rearrangement uses TRBV6-2 or TRBV6-3 and TRBJ1-1; tentatively, D is TRBD1 (6 bases). There are 12 residues in the CDR3. Germline loops: CDR1 MNHEY, CDR2 SVGEGT. The V and J ends lost 6 bases and 6 bases respectively, with 11 bases between them. The chain's CDR3 is CASSRGTSEAFF. CDR3 sequence (DNA): TGTGCCAGCAGCCGCGGGACATCTGAAGCTTTCTTT.

Concerning this clonotype itself: This CDR3 is missing its conserved last phenylalanine or tryptophan, likely due to a read error. The genes are TRBV6-2 or TRBV6-3 and TRBJ1-1; 7 bases line up with TRBD1. Germline V gene lookup returns CDR1 MNHEY and CDR2 SVGEGT. The V segment lost 5 bases and the J segment 3 bases; nucleotides outside the gene matches: 9. The CDR3 consists of 15 residues. The CDR3 DNA follows: TGTGCCAGCAGTCGAATAGGGACAGAATACACTGAAGCTTTCATT. This sequence encodes CASSRIGTEYTEAFI.